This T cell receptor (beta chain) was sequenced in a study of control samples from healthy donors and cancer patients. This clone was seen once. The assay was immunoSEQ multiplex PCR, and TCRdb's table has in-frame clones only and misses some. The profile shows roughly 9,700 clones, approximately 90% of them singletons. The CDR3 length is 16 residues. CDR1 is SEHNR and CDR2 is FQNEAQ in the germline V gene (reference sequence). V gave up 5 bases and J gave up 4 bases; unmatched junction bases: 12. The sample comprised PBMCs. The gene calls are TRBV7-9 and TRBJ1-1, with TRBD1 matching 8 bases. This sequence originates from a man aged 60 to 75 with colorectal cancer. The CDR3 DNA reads TGTGCCAGCAGCCTGGGGGCAGGGGGCGGGTTCACTGAAGCTTTCTTT. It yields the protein CASSLGAGGGFTEAFF. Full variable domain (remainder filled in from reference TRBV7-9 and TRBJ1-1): DTGVSQNPRHKITKRGQNVTFRCDPISEHNRLYWYRQTLGQGPEFLTYFQNEAQLEKSRLLSDRFSAERPKGSFSTLEIQRTEQGDSAMYLCASSLGAGGGFTEAFFGQGTRLTVV.